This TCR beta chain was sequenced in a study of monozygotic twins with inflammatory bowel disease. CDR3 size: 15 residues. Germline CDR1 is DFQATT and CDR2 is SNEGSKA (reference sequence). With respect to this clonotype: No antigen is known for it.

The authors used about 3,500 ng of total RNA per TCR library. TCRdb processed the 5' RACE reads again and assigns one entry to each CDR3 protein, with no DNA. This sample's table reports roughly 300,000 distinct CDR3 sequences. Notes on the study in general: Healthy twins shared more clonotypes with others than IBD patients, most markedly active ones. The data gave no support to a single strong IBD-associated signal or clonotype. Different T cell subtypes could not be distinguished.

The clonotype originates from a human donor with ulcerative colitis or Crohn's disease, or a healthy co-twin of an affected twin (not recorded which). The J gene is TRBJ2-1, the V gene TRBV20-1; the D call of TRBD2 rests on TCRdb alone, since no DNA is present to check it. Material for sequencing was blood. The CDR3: CSARRLDQGHNEQFF.